This passage covers 10 T cell receptor gamma chains from one sample sequenced in a study of intestinal T cells in coeliac disease. TRG repertoires were amplified with LymphoTrack primers from around 200 ng of biopsy DNA. TCRdb called clones anew from the multiplex PCR reads with CATT. The table shows hundreds of gamma-chain clones, with 45% to 50% occurring only once. Each case's genomic DNA was extracted from ten roughly 5.5-µm formalin-fixed paraffin-embedded scrolls. The material sequenced was a duodenal biopsy. The source is a human donor with celiac disease.

A remark on this clone: This may be a read error, as it is one base from a much larger clone. The same CDR3 is also encoded by other DNA sequences in this sample. This chain joins TRGV2 and TRGJP2. Germline V gene lookup returns CDR1 EGSNGY and CDR2 YDSYNSKV. The CDR3 totals 11 residues. As DNA, the CDR3 is TGTGCCACCTGGGACAGTTGGATCAAGACGTTC. It translates to CATWDSWIKTF.

Comment on this clone: The junction shows a germline mismatch at one end, possibly a read error. This CDR3 is CATWTADKKLF. CDR3 nucleotides: TGTGCCACCTGGACAGCCGATAAGAAACTCTTC. The chain is built from TRGV3 and TRGJ1 or TRGJ2. CDR3 length: 11 residues. The germline V gene encodes CDR1 VTNTFY and CDR2 YDVSTARD (reference sequence).

This chain joins TRGV10 and TRGJP1. TRGV10 is an ORF, and what it does is uncertain. The CDR3 spans 15 residues. With 8 bases clipped from V and 4 bases from J, the junction kept 11 bases outside the gene matches. This CDR3 is CAAWDCWGTGWFKIF. The CDR3 region has the DNA TGTGCTGCGTGGGATTGTTGGGGCACTGGTTGGTTCAAGATATTT.

The chain joins TRGV10 to TRGJ1 or TRGJ2. TRGV10 counts as an open reading frame of uncertain function. V lost 8 bases, J lost 13 bases, and 18 bases stayed unmatched. This CDR3 region has 13 residues. The CDR3 region is CAAWDPSPERKLF. CDR3 DNA: TGTGCTGCGTGGGATCCGAGTCCGGAAAGAAAACTCTTT.

As for this clone: TCRdb's listed protein matches a much larger clone and diverges from this DNA's translation at residue 7, likely through a read error; the protein shown comes from the DNA. This chain joins TRGV8 and TRGJ1 or TRGJ2. The V segment lost 5 bases and the J segment 6 bases; nucleotides outside the gene matches: 7. Per the germline V gene, CDR1 is VENAVY and CDR2 is YDSYNSRV. The CDR3 extends over 12 amino acids. CDR3 protein: CATWAACYKKLF. CDR3 sequence (DNA): TGTGCCACCTGGGCCGCTTGTTATAAGAAACTCTTT.

This clone occurred a few times. The protein TCRdb lists belongs to a much larger clone and differs from this DNA's translation at residue 3, which points to a read error; the protein shown is made from the DNA. This sequence joins TRGV2 and TRGJP2. Germline-derived CDR1 and CDR2 are EGSNGY and YDSYNSKV. The CDR3 runs 14 residues. Here the CDR3 reads CAAWDGCSDWIKTF. Written as DNA, the CDR3 is TGTGCCGCCTGGGACGGTTGTAGTGATTGGATCAAGACGTTT.

The chain employs TRGV2 and TRGJ1 or TRGJ2. Germline values: CDR1 EGSNGY, CDR2 YDSYNSKV. The CDR3 length is 14 residues. CDR3 sequence: CAPGTGLGYYKKLF. For the CDR3, the DNA is TGTGCACCTGGGACGGGCCTGGGTTATTATAAGAAACTCTTT.

V is TRGV8 and J is TRGJ1 or TRGJ2. V was clipped by 7 bases and J by 1 base; unmatched bases: 4. The germline gives CDR1 VENAVY, CDR2 YDSYNSRV. The CDR3 totals 12 residues. The DNA of the CDR3 is TGTGCCACCTGCCAAAATTATTATAAGAAACTCTTT. This translates into CATCQNYYKKLF.

The chain combines TRGV11 with TRGJP1. TRGV11 is marked as an open reading frame, function uncertain. The ends lost 2 bases at V and 7 bases at J; junction bases unmatched: 4. The CDR3 consists of 14 residues. The CDR3 loop reads CACWIRRNGWFKIF. CDR3 DNA: TGTGCCTGCTGGATTAGGCGGAATGGTTGGTTCAAGATATTT.

The chain carries TRGV3 and TRGJ1 or TRGJ2. J gave up 13 bases and V 3 bases, and 12 bases lay outside the gene matches. CDR1 VTNTFY and CDR2 YDVSTARD come from the germline V gene (reference sequence). CDR3 size: 12 residues. This CDR3 reads CATWDEPIRKLF. The CDR3 DNA is TGTGCCACCTGGGACGAGCCGATAAGAAAACTCTTT.